This TCR beta chain derives from a study of post-analysis software for immune sequencing data. Looking at the study overall: The courses of disease that were included comprised relapsing-remitting, secondary progressive and progressive-relapsing multiple sclerosis.

On this clonotype itself: What it binds is unknown. One base away lies a much larger clone, so this may be a sequencing read error.

Germline CDR1 reads MGHRA; CDR2 reads YSYEKL. V shed 1 base and J shed 9 bases, with 13 bases lying between them. The CDR3 has 14 residues. TCR beta libraries were prepared from cDNA with unique molecular identifiers. Input populations of roughly 0.95 to 10 million T cells gave rise to roughly 500,000 cDNA molecules. One entry per CDR3 protein results from TCRdb running MiXCR on the PCR reads. The sample records over 150,000 distinct CDR3 sequences, about 29% being singletons. The study's findings and limits: The normalized Chao1 diversity of multiple sclerosis patients was significantly lower than that of controls. Elevated frequency relative to controls characterized several TRBV segments in patients, TRBV5-6, TRBV5-1 and TRBV20-1 among them.

Source material: blood. V gene TRBV4-1 combines with J gene TRBJ2-4; D not certain. The source of this sequence is a girl aged 10 to 17 with multiple sclerosis. The CDR3 DNA follows: TGCGCCAGCAGCCAAGGTACCTCTGATCTCATTCAGTACTTC. Translation: CASSQGTSDLIQYF.